The T cell receptor beta chain under discussion was sequenced for a study of cytomegalovirus exposure and HLA in healthy donors. Germline values: CDR1 SGHNT, CDR2 YYREEE (reference sequence). This CDR3 comprises 14 residues. Trimming shortened V by 6 bases and J by 7 bases, and 17 bases separated the two germline ends. PCR was performed using 60 Vbeta and 13 Jbeta primers. Assay used: immunoSEQ multiplex PCR; TCRdb lists only in-frame clones, some missing. Of some 150,000 clones in the sample, 60% to 80% were seen once. Of note for this clone: Its antigen is unknown.

Overall study findings and caveats: An ancestry cluster, one associated with Asian ancestry, reportedly showed fewer N-insertions than the roughly 670-donor mean in a later analysis. TCR beta V- and J-gene trimming, according to a later analysis, was linked to a missense DCLRE1C variant.

This rearrangement joins TRBV5-4 to TRBJ2-1, with D possibly being TRBD1 (5 bases). This clonotype was obtained from a male donor in good health and CMV-seronegative. Sequenced sample: PBMCs. CDR3 coding DNA: TGTGCCAGCACCCCGACAGACAATTGGAATGAGCAGTTCTTC. Translated: CASTPTDNWNEQFF.